Below, 4 T cell receptor beta chains from the same sample are listed, as sequenced in a study of cytomegalovirus exposure and HLA in healthy donors. 60 Vbeta and 13 Jbeta primers were used in PCR. Using immunoSEQ multiplex PCR, the repertoire was profiled, and TCRdb retains in-frame clones only, with some absent. This table has over 110,000 clones, approximately 80% appearing once. The sequencing input was PBMCs. Receptors were obtained from a middle-aged woman in good health and CMV-seropositive.

The V gene is TRBV6-1, the J gene TRBJ2-5, with 8 bases lining up with TRBD1. Germline V gene lookup returns CDR1 MNHNS and CDR2 SASEGT. CDR3 length: 14 residues. The trim removed 6 bases at V and 1 base at J, leaving 4 bases unmatched. The CDR3 region is CASREGTGQETQYF. As DNA, the CDR3 is TGTGCCAGCAGGGAGGGGACAGGCCAAGAGACCCAGTACTTC.

The chain carries TRBV6-5 and TRBJ2-1; 9 bases line up with TRBD1. Germline CDR1 MNHEY, CDR2 SVGAGI. The CDR3 spans 15 residues. Trimming at V came to 4 bases and at J to 10 bases, leaving 11 bases not matched to a gene. CDR3 region: CASSSPGQGRSEQFF. The CDR3, as DNA: TGTGCCAGCAGTTCCCCGGGACAGGGTAGGTCCGAGCAGTTCTTC.

The J gene is TRBJ2-1, the V gene TRBV5-1; 9 bases match TRBD2. This CDR3 spans 15 amino acids. After removal of 1 base from V and 5 bases from J, the junction contained 4 bases not matched to a gene. Germline V CDR1 and CDR2: SGHRS, YFSETQ. Written as DNA, the CDR3 is TGCGCCAGCAGCTTGATAGCGGGAGTAGACAATGAGCAGTTCTTC. It specifies CASSLIAGVDNEQFF.

The V gene is TRBV10-3, the J gene TRBJ2-2; no clear D. V was pared by 4 bases and J by 7 bases, with 4 bases between. Germline CDR1 is ENHRY and CDR2 is SYGVKD. The CDR3 consists of 11 residues. CDR3 residues: CAISVNGELFF. CDR3 nucleotides: TGTGCCATCAGTGTTAACGGGGAGCTGTTTTTT.